One T cell receptor beta chain is described in this entry. This specimen comes from a study of blood T cell repertoires in COVID-19. Whole-study context: Italy, Spain and the United States were the sources of the convalescent and acute COVID-19 samples.

In the original workflow: How many nucleated cells were present was estimated from reference gene primer amplification. The protocol was immunoSEQ multiplex PCR, while the TCRdb copy is restricted to in-frame clones and leaves out a portion. The DNA was the basis for D and trimming; V, J and clone size are from that table. The repertoire has some 250,000 clones, 75% to 90% of them found once; the top ten carry 7.2%. This receptor was taken from a man aged 60 to 75 who had recovered from COVID-19. Sequencing was done on a sample of peripheral blood.

Here the CDR3 reads CASSLVVRGGSSYEQYF. Written as DNA, the CDR3 is TGCGCCAGCAGCTTGGTAGTTAGGGGAGGAAGCTCCTACGAGCAGTACTTC. The rearrangement links TRBV5-1 to TRBJ2-7; D perhaps matches TRBD2 (6 bases). V lost 0 bases and J lost 0, with 16 bases in between. CDR1 SGHRS and CDR2 YFSETQ come from the germline V gene. The CDR3 contains 17 residues. Full variable domain (rest looked up from reference TRBV5-1 and TRBJ2-7): KAGVTQTPRYLIKTRGQQVTLSCSPISGHRSVSWYQQTPGQGLQFLFEYFSETQRNKGNFPGRFSGRQFSNSRSEMNVSTLELGDSALYLCASSLVVRGGSSYEQYFGPGTRLTVT.